This T cell receptor beta chain was sequenced for a study of memory CD4+ T cells and cytomegalovirus serostatus. Overall study findings and caveats: Suggested: most of the CMV-linked TCR signature lies in CD4+ memory cells. Of about 150 reported CMV TCRbeta sequences, 60 to 85 were found in memory CD4+ repertoires.

With respect to this clone: The target antigen is unknown.

Single viable CD3+CD4+CD8-CD45RO+ cells were sorted as the memory CD4+ T cells. Serostatus was set by detecting CMV pp150, pp28, p38, p52 IgG. In the source study's methods: Out-of-frame sequences were removed, leaving roughly 2,200,000 distinct TCRbeta sequences. Repertoires were generated with immunoSEQ multiplex PCR, while TCRdb's copy carries only in-frame clones and drops some. V, J and clone size were drawn from that table, and D and trimming were deduced from the DNA. The sample lists some 44,000 clones; 77% were seen once. This sequence was found in an adult in good health and CMV-seronegative. The specimen sequenced was memory CD4+ T cells from blood.

The CDR3 region has the DNA TGTGCCTCGGAGGGGACAGGACCGTACAATGAGCAGTTCTTC. Translation gives CASEGTGPYNEQFF. The chain couples TRBV6-1 to TRBJ2-1, with 8 bases matching TRBD1. Germline CDR1 MNHNS, CDR2 SASEGT. The CDR3 sequence is 14 residues long. The V segment lost 11 bases and the J segment 4 bases; nucleotides outside the gene matches: 10.